The clone carrying this T cell receptor beta chain was observed many times. Each CDR3 protein gets one entry after TCRdb re-called the RT-PCR reads with MiXCR. In the table there are about 680,000 distinct CDR3 sequences, about 14% of which are singletons. Trimming cost V 4 bases and J 1 base, with 25 bases left between them. Germline CDR1 is ENHRY and CDR2 is SYGVKD. This CDR3 comprises 19 residues. The receptor was isolated from a female donor in good health, serving as a healthy control. Source material: memory CD4+ T cells from blood. The chain couples TRBV10-3 to TRBJ1-1; D call uncertain. DNA of the CDR3: TGTGCCATCAGTGCCTCTTGGGCACTAAACCCTGCTCAGAACACTGAAGCTTTCTTT. Its translation: CAISASWALNPAQNTEAFF.